The clone carrying this T cell receptor (beta chain) occurred many times. The CDR3 totals 13 residues. Germline loops: CDR1 MNHEY, CDR2 SMNVEV (reference sequence). With V trimmed by 7 bases and J by 3 bases, 3 bases remained unmatched. A second PCR, run for about 7 to 11 cycles, used a sample-barcoded 5' primer plus a J-beta primer mix. One entry per CDR3 protein, called by TCRdb with MiXCR from the 5' RACE reads. The sample consists of fewer than 900,000 distinct CDR3 sequences, around 40% of them appearing once. The sample is drawn from a study of blood T cells in healthy people across ages. On the study more broadly: There was about one barcoded beta molecule captured by template switching per two T cells.

Sequenced material: blood. V is TRBV27 and J is TRBJ2-5; TRBD2 matches at 9 bases. The TCR was taken from an older woman in good health. The CDR3 coding sequence is TGTGCCAGCATGCGGGGGGGTGAAGAGACCCAGTACTTC. This translates into CASMRGGEETQYF.